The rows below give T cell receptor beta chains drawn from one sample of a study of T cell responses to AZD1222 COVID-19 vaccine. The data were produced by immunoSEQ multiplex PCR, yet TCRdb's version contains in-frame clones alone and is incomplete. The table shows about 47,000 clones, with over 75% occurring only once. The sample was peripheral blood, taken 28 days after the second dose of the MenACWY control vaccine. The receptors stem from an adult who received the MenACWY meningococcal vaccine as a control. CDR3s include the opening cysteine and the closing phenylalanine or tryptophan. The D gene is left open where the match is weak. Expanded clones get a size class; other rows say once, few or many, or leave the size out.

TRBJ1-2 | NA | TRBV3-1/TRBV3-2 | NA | TGTGCCAGCAGCTACAAACGGGCTAACTATGGCTACACCTTC | CASSYKRANYGYTF
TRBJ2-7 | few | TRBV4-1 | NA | TGCGCCAGCAGCCAACACAACTCCTACGAGCAGTACTTC | CASSQHNSYEQYF
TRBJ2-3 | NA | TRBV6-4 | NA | TGTGCCAGCAGTGATGGGGAGGCAGATACGCAGTATTTT | CASSDGEADTQYF
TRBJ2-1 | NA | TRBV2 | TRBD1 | TGTGCCAGCAGTGTTGACAGGGTCTCCTACAATGAGCAGTTCTTC | CASSVDRVSYNEQFF
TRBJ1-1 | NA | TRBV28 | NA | TGTGCCAGCAGGACAGTCACTGAAGCTTTCTTT | CASRTVTEAFF
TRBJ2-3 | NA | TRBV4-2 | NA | TGTGCCAGCAGCCAAGACAGGGGGGAAGATACGCAGTATTTT | CASSQDRGEDTQYF
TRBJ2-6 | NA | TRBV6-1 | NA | TGTGCCAGCAGTGGGCCCAAGGGGTTGCGCGGGGCCAACGTCCTGACTTTC | CASSGPKGLRGANVLTF
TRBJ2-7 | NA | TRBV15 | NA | TGTGCCACCAGCAGATACCCAGGGACCGAGGACGAGCAGTACTTC | CATSRYPGTEDEQYF
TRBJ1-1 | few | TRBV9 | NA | TGTGCCAGCAGCGAGAAAACGGCTTTCTTT | CASSEKTAFF
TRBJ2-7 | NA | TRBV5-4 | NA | TGTGCCAGCAGCTTGGCAGGGACCCACGAGCAGTACTTC | CASSLAGTHEQYF
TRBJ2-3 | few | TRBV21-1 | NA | TGTGCCAGCAGGCCTGGAGGGGATAGATCAGATACGCAGTATTTT | CASRPGGDRSDTQYF
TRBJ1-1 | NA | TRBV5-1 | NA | TGCGCCAGCAGCCCGGGGACGACGAACACTGAAGCTTTCTTT | CASSPGTTNTEAFF
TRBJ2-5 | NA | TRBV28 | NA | TGTGCCAGCAGTTTTGCGCACGTGGAGACCCAGTACTTC | CASSFAHVETQYF
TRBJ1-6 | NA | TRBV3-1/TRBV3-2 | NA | TGTGCCAGCAGCCAAGATGGAGGGGACAATTCACCCCTCCACTTT | CASSQDGGDNSPLHF
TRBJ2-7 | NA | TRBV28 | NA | TGTGCCAGCTATCCTTCTTTAATCGGGGTGAGGAGCTCCTACGAGCAGTACTTC | CASYPSLIGVRSSYEQYF
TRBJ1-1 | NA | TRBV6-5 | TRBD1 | TGTGCCAGCAGTTACGATAGGGGGCTCACTGAAGCTTTCTTT | CASSYDRGLTEAFF